These 5 T cell receptor beta chains were all obtained from the same sample, sequenced in a study of blood T cell repertoires in COVID-19. Generated by immunoSEQ multiplex PCR, the TCRdb table keeps only in-frame clones and is missing some. The table includes 120,000 to 150,000 clones, about 82% detected once. The source material was peripheral blood. Every receptor here comes from a woman aged 40 to 50 with active or convalescent COVID-19.

V is TRBV24-1 and J is TRBJ2-1; 7 positions match TRBD2. Per the germline V gene, CDR1 is KGHDR and CDR2 is SFDVKD. The CDR3 sequence is 16 residues long. V lost 1 base and J lost 1; bases outside the gene matches: 3. CDR3 in DNA: TGTGCCACCAGTGATTTCCCGGGACTATCCTACAATGAGCAGTTCTTC. It is translated as CATSDFPGLSYNEQFF.

This clone appeared once. The V and J genes are TRBV7-7 and TRBJ2-5; 9 bases agree with TRBD1. J gave up 4 bases and V 5 bases, and 11 bases lay outside the gene matches. Looked up from germline, CDR1 is SSHAT and CDR2 is FNYEAQ (reference sequence). This CDR3 has 16 residues. This CDR3 reads CASSKIGQGIGETQYF. The CDR3 DNA follows: TGTGCCAGCAGCAAGATTGGACAGGGGATAGGAGAGACCCAGTACTTC.

This sequence joins TRBV11-2 and TRBJ2-1; 11 nucleotides match TRBD1. Germline V lookup: CDR1 SGHAT, CDR2 FQNNGV. The J segment lost 3 bases and the V segment lost 5 bases, leaving 3 bases of the junction unmatched. The CDR3 loop spans 15 amino acids. DNA for the CDR3: TGTGCCAGCAGCACGGGACAGGGGGACTACAATGAGCAGTTCTTC. The encoded protein is CASSTGQGDYNEQFF.

Concerning this clone: Other DNA sequences from this sample encode an identical CDR3 as well. As DNA, the CDR3 is TGTGCCAGCAGCTTGGACAGGGGTAATGGCTACACCTTC. It yields the protein CASSLDRGNGYTF. The chain is built from TRBV5-4 and TRBJ1-2; TRBD1 aligns across 7 bases. The CDR3 spans 13 residues. Losses at the gene ends were 0 bases for V and 6 bases for J; bases not matched to a gene: 2. CDR1 is SGHNT, CDR2 YYREEE, per germline (reference sequence).

The V call is TRBV3-1 (or the pseudogene TRBV3-2), the J call TRBJ1-3; D remains unclear. Germline V lookup: CDR1 LGHDT, CDR2 YNNKEL (reference sequence). The germline V and J ends were trimmed by 0 bases and 9 bases, with 6 bases remaining between them. The CDR3 sequence is 12 residues long. CDR3 region: CASSQEEATIYF. The CDR3 DNA sequence: TGTGCCAGCAGCCAAGAAGAGGCCACCATATATTTT.